These T cell receptor beta chains were read from a single sample in a study of Ad26.COV2.S vaccination and SARS-CoV-2 variants. The table came from immunoSEQ multiplex PCR; TCRdb's copy has only in-frame clones and leaves some out. The sample lists approximately 280,000 clones, over 75% seen once, with around 3% in the top ten. This material consisted of peripheral blood, taken in a trial of Ad26.COV2.S vaccine versus placebo. The origin of the receptors is a person between 18 and 60 years old who received the Ad26.COV2.S COVID-19 vaccine or a placebo. The CDR3 runs from the conserved cysteine through the conserved F or W. Fields, in order: CDR3 protein, CDR3 DNA, clone size, V gene, D gene, J gene. A D gene is named only where the DNA matches it firmly. Clone size is given for some rows only: seen once, a few or many times, or a class if the clone is expanded.

CDR3 protein: CATSLMAGGTDTQYF; CDR3 DNA: TGTGCCACCTCCCTAATGGCGGGGGGCACAGATACGCAGTATTTT; clone size: few; V gene: TRBV6-4; D gene: TRBD2; J gene: TRBJ2-3
CDR3 protein: CASSPDRDEQYF; CDR3 DNA: TGTGCCAGCTCCCCAGACAGAGACGAGCAGTACTTC; clone size: once; V gene: TRBV18; D gene: .; J gene: TRBJ2-7
CDR3 protein: CASSQESPTRKNSNEQFF; CDR3 DNA: TGTGCCAGCAGCCAAGAATCCCCCACTAGAAAAAACAGCAATGAGCAGTTCTTC; clone size: .; V gene: TRBV3-1/TRBV3-2; D gene: .; J gene: TRBJ2-1
CDR3 protein: CASSLAGGQGGYEQYF; CDR3 DNA: TGTGCCAGCAGCTTAGCCGGAGGACAGGGGGGCTACGAGCAGTACTTC; clone size: .; V gene: TRBV7-9; D gene: TRBD1; J gene: TRBJ2-7
CDR3 protein: CASSQIRDYGYSPLHF; CDR3 DNA: TGCGCCAGCAGCCAAATCCGGGACTATGGCTATTCACCCCTCCACTTT; clone size: .; V gene: TRBV4-3; D gene: .; J gene: TRBJ1-6
CDR3 protein: CASSFVQGGGYTF; CDR3 DNA: TGTGCCAGCAGCTTTGTACAGGGGGGTGGCTACACCTTC; clone size: .; V gene: TRBV7-9; D gene: TRBD1; J gene: TRBJ1-2
CDR3 protein: CASRGLGTELNEQFF; CDR3 DNA: TGTGCCAGTAGGGGTCTCGGGACAGAACTCAATGAGCAGTTCTTC; clone size: .; V gene: TRBV19; D gene: TRBD1; J gene: TRBJ2-1
CDR3 protein: CASSGINTGELFF; CDR3 DNA: TGTGCCAGCTCCGGGATCAACACCGGGGAGCTGTTTTTT; clone size: few; V gene: TRBV6-5; D gene: .; J gene: TRBJ2-2
CDR3 protein: CASSYSAGTGANVLTF; CDR3 DNA: TGTGCCAGCAGTTACTCTGCAGGGACTGGGGCCAACGTCCTGACTTTC; clone size: .; V gene: TRBV6-5; D gene: .; J gene: TRBJ2-6
CDR3 protein: CASSPFGLAGQYF; CDR3 DNA: TGCGCCAGCAGCCCCTTCGGACTAGCTGGGCAGTACTTC; clone size: .; V gene: TRBV4-1; D gene: TRBD2; J gene: TRBJ2-7
CDR3 protein: CASSLLFERDSTDTQYF; CDR3 DNA: TGTGCCAGCAGCTTACTGTTCGAGCGGGACAGCACAGATACGCAGTATTTT; clone size: .; V gene: TRBV7-6; D gene: TRBD2; J gene: TRBJ2-3
CDR3 protein: CASSQYETTNEKLFF; CDR3 DNA: TGTGCCAGCAGCCAATATGAAACAACTAATGAAAAACTGTTTTTT; clone size: .; V gene: TRBV3-1/TRBV3-2; D gene: .; J gene: TRBJ1-4
CDR3 protein: CASSLVQVYGYTF; CDR3 DNA: TGTGCCAGCAGCTTAGTACAGGTCTATGGCTACACCTTC; clone size: .; V gene: TRBV7-2; D gene: .; J gene: TRBJ1-2
CDR3 protein: CASSTSRDSRTDTQYF; CDR3 DNA: TGTGCCAGCAGCACGAGCCGGGACAGTCGCACAGATACGCAGTATTTT; clone size: .; V gene: TRBV5-4; D gene: TRBD1; J gene: TRBJ2-3
CDR3 protein: CASSPGQDHNQPQHF; CDR3 DNA: TGTGCCAGCTCACCGGGGCAGGACCACAATCAGCCCCAGCATTTT; clone size: once; V gene: TRBV18; D gene: .; J gene: TRBJ1-5
CDR3 protein: CASSPGGPGGNEQFF; CDR3 DNA: TGTGCCAGCAGTCCTGGGGGCCCGGGGGGTAATGAGCAGTTCTTC; clone size: .; V gene: TRBV6-5; D gene: .; J gene: TRBJ2-1
CDR3 protein: CASRDRVNTEAFF; CDR3 DNA: TGTGCCAGCAGGGACAGAGTGAACACTGAAGCTTTCTTT; clone size: .; V gene: TRBV2; D gene: .; J gene: TRBJ1-1
CDR3 protein: CASRDSLIAEAFF; CDR3 DNA: TGTGCCAGCCGGGACTCTCTCATCGCTGAAGCTTTCTTT; clone size: .; V gene: TRBV25-1; D gene: .; J gene: TRBJ1-1
CDR3 protein: CSVAGTGEAFF; CDR3 DNA: TGCAGCGTCGCCGGGACAGGTGAAGCTTTCTTT; clone size: .; V gene: TRBV29-1; D gene: TRBD1; J gene: TRBJ1-1
CDR3 protein: CASSDPPRGYYGYTF; CDR3 DNA: TGTGCCAGCAGTGACCCCCCCCGGGGGTACTATGGCTACACCTTC; clone size: .; V gene: TRBV6-4; D gene: .; J gene: TRBJ1-2